This TCR beta chain was sequenced in a study of control samples from healthy donors and cancer patients. Assay used: immunoSEQ multiplex PCR; TCRdb lists only in-frame clones, some missing. Counted here are about 160,000 clones, 96% occurring once; the ten biggest clones make up approximately 0.93%. The CDR3 consists of 14 residues. Germline CDR1 LNHDA, CDR2 SQIVND (reference sequence). Trimming cost V 9 bases and J 0 bases, with 14 bases left between them. The V call is TRBV19, the J call TRBJ1-1; unclear D gene. The sequenced sample was blood. This receptor was taken from a woman aged 25 to 39 in good health. CDR3 residues: CASQGFTMNTEAFF. DNA for the CDR3: TGTGCCAGCCAAGGGTTCACCATGAACACTGAAGCTTTCTTT.